Sequencing of this T cell receptor (beta chain) was carried out in a study of CD8 T cells in ankylosing spondylitis. V gave up 3 bases and J gave up 7 bases, with 19 bases separating them. Germline-derived CDR1 and CDR2 are SGHTA and FQGNSA. This CDR3 has 17 amino acids. The table lists this clonotype with many counts. Using its own MiXCR run on the 5' RACE reads, TCRdb lists one record per CDR3 protein. The sample includes about 220,000 distinct CDR3 sequences, approximately 24% of them seen just once. This TCR came from a male donor with ankylosing spondylitis or in good health (not recorded which). The gene calls are TRBV7-2 and TRBJ1-6; a weak D match, TRBD1 (6 bases). Sequences were obtained from blood, either unsorted or a sorted T cell fraction (not recorded which). CDR3 sequence (DNA): TGTGCCAGCAGCTTCCTAAGGGCCAGGGGCAAAAATTCACCCCTCCACTTT. This encodes CASSFLRARGKNSPLHF.